This T cell receptor (beta chain) was recorded in a study of cytomegalovirus exposure and HLA in healthy donors. 60 Vbeta and 13 Jbeta primers were used in PCR. Sequenced by immunoSEQ multiplex PCR; TCRdb stores in-frame clones only, minus some. Here the sample spans under 200,000 clones, approximately 80% being singletons. General study points: V- and J-gene trimming in TCR beta was tied to a missense DCLRE1C variant by an analysis performed later.

CDR3 size: 17 residues. Germline CDR1 reads SEHNR; CDR2 reads FQNEAQ (reference sequence). The table lists this clone with a few counts. Its antigen is not identified. A junction end diverges from the germline sequence, so it may reflect a read error. The TCR comes from a woman between 50 and 59 years old in good health and CMV-seropositive. The chain has TRBV7-9 and TRBJ2-6; 8 nucleotides match TRBD1. The material sequenced was PBMCs. The CDR3, as DNA: TGTGCCAGCAGCTGGACAGGGTCGTCCTCTGGGGCCAACGGCCTGACTTTC. Translated, it gives CASSWTGSSSGANGLTF.